Listed here are 21 T cell receptor beta chains from one sample, sequenced in a study of blood T cell repertoires in COVID-19. Generated by immunoSEQ multiplex PCR, the TCRdb table keeps only in-frame clones and is missing some. In the table there are 60,000 to 85,000 clones, roughly 90% of which are singletons. Source material: peripheral blood. These receptors all stem from a human donor in a cohort sampled during active COVID-19.

The chain has TRBV28 and TRBJ2-7; TRBD2 agrees at 12 bases. Looked up from germline, CDR1 is MDHEN and CDR2 is SYDVKM. The CDR3 sequence is 15 residues long. The trim removed 2 bases at V and 7 bases at J, leaving 6 bases unmatched. The CDR3 loop reads CASSLASGRAGEQYF. DNA for the CDR3: TGTGCCAGCAGTTTAGCTAGCGGGAGGGCGGGAGAGCAGTACTTC. Complete variable domain (other parts from reference TRBV28 and TRBJ2-7): DVKVTQSSRYLVKRTGEKVFLECVQDMDHENMFWYRQDPGLGLRLIYFSYDVKMKEKGDIPEGYSVSREKKERFSLILESASTNQTSMYLCASSLASGRAGEQYFGPGTRLTVT.

The chain recombines TRBV5-1 with TRBJ1-3; D possibly corresponds to TRBD1 (5 bases). From germline, CDR1 is SGHRS and CDR2 YFSETQ. V dropped 6 bases and J dropped 0 bases, with 10 bases sitting between them. The CDR3 runs to 14 residues. CDR3: CASKQGSSGNTIYF. The DNA of the CDR3 is TGCGCCAGCAAGCAGGGAAGCTCTGGAAACACCATATATTTT.

A remark on this clone: This CDR3 is also generated by other DNA sequences in the sample. CDR3 coding DNA: TGTGCCAGCAGCTTAGACTGGAGCTCCTACAATGAGCAGTTCTTC. It encodes CASSLDWSSYNEQFF. This chain joins TRBV7-2 and TRBJ2-1; D unresolved. The CDR3 runs 15 residues. V was pared by 1 base and J by 0 bases, with 7 bases between. Germline values: CDR1 SGHTA, CDR2 FQGNSA.

The genes are TRBV30 and TRBJ1-5; 7 nucleotides match TRBD1. The germline CDR1 and CDR2 sequences are GTSNPN and SVGIG (reference sequence). This CDR3 is built from 14 residues. V lost 2 bases, J lost 5 bases, and 6 bases stayed unmatched. The CDR3 reads CAWSRQGGDQPQHF. CDR3 nucleotides: TGTGCCTGGAGTCGACAGGGCGGGGATCAGCCCCAGCATTTT.

This chain uses TRBV19 with TRBJ1-2, with 9 positions matching TRBD1. The CDR3 extends over 12 amino acids. V dropped 11 bases and J dropped 4; count of bases not matched to a gene: 5. CDR1 is LNHDA and CDR2 is SQIVND in the germline V gene (reference sequence). The CDR3 region has the DNA TGTGCCTCGACAGGGGGTTTCTATGGCTACACCTTC. Its protein is CASTGGFYGYTF.

V is TRBV19 and J is TRBJ2-2; 8 bases are shared with TRBD2. V dropped 8 bases and J dropped 4; count of bases not matched to a gene: 6. Looked up from germline, CDR1 is LNHDA and CDR2 is SQIVND (reference sequence). This CDR3 is built from 14 residues. The CDR3 region has the DNA TGTGCCAGTCGGGGGGGATCGGGCACCGGGGAGCTGTTTTTT. This encodes CASRGGSGTGELFF.

The chain is built from TRBV24-1 and TRBJ2-3; the match to TRBD1 covers 8 bases. The CDR3 spans 13 residues. Germline V gene data show CDR1 as KGHDR and CDR2 as SFDVKD. The V gene end was trimmed by 10 bases and the J gene end by 1 base; junction bases not matched to a gene: 3. The DNA for the CDR3 is TGTGCCACTACGGGACAGGGCACAGATACGCAGTATTTT. Amino acid sequence: CATTGQGTDTQYF.

The V call is TRBV10-1, the J call TRBJ2-1; the match to TRBD2 covers 11 bases. The CDR3 length is 15 residues. Germline-derived CDR1 and CDR2 are WNHNN and SYGVQD (reference sequence). V shed 3 bases and J 8 bases; nucleotides not matched to a gene: 6. In DNA, the CDR3 is TGCGCCAGCAGTGATCGACTAGCGGGATTGGATGAGCAGTTCTTC. This codes for CASSDRLAGLDEQFF.

The chain carries TRBV3-1 (or the pseudogene TRBV3-2) and TRBJ2-1; D might be TRBD2 (6 bases). The germline V gene has CDR1 LGHDT and CDR2 YNNKEL (reference sequence). This CDR3 contains 15 residues. Deletions cut 1 base from V and 4 bases from J, with 11 bases between. The CDR3 here is CASSQGWAGYNEQFF. DNA for the CDR3: TGTGCCAGCAGCCAAGGGTGGGCGGGGTACAATGAGCAGTTCTTC.

The rearrangement joins TRBV7-8 to TRBJ2-7; D gene uncertain. With 2 bases removed from V and 2 bases from J, the gap between germline ends came to 4 bases. Germline V CDR1 and CDR2: SGHVS, FQNEAQ. The CDR3 is 12 residues long. In DNA, the CDR3 is TGTGCCAGCAGCTTAACAGCCTACGAGCAGTACTTC. It is translated as CASSLTAYEQYF.

CDR3 nucleotide sequence: TGTGCCAGTAGTATGGGGCTAGGGGGGGAGACCACCGGGGAGCTGTTTTTT. It is translated as CASSMGLGGETTGELFF. J is TRBJ2-2 and V is TRBV19, with a weak D call TRBD2 (7 bases). Trimming pared 3 bases from V and 4 bases from J, leaving 18 bases between. The CDR3 is 17 amino acids. Germline V gene data show CDR1 as LNHDA and CDR2 as SQIVND (reference sequence).

The V call is TRBV4-1, the J call TRBJ2-7; 9 bases match TRBD1. This CDR3 spans 15 amino acids. Germline CDR1 MGHRA, CDR2 YSYEKL. With 5 bases clipped from V and 2 bases from J, the junction kept 7 bases outside the gene matches. Here the CDR3 reads CASSYDRTGAYEQYF. CDR3 sequence (DNA): TGCGCCAGCAGCTATGACCGGACAGGGGCCTACGAGCAGTACTTC.

The chain joins TRBV30 to TRBJ1-3; no reliable D call. Trimming shortened V by 5 bases and J by 6 bases, and 5 bases separated the two germline ends. The CDR3 is 10 amino acids. Germline CDR1 is GTSNPN and CDR2 is SVGIG (reference sequence). The chain's CDR3 is CAWGKNTIYF. CDR3 sequence (DNA): TGTGCCTGGGGCAAAAACACCATATATTTT.

The chain uses TRBV25-1 and TRBJ2-3, with D perhaps TRBD1 (5 bases). This CDR3 is 13 amino acids long. Germline CDR1 and CDR2: MGHDK and SYGVNS. V lost 4 bases and J 5 bases, leaving 10 bases between the germline ends. CDR3 nucleotides: TGTGCCAGCAGTGTAGGGGCGATAGATACGCAGTATTTT. Its protein product is CASSVGAIDTQYF.

V usage is TRBV24-1 and J usage is TRBJ2-5; 7 positions agree with TRBD1. Germline V gene data show CDR1 as KGHDR and CDR2 as SFDVKD. The trim removed 5 bases at V and 5 bases at J, leaving 19 bases unmatched. CDR3 length: 18 amino acids. The CDR3 nucleotides read TGTGCCACCAGTGGAACGGGACAGTTTACAAATATAGGGGAGACCCAGTACTTC. Residues: CATSGTGQFTNIGETQYF.

The J gene is TRBJ1-5, the V gene TRBV6-2 or TRBV6-3, with a weak D call TRBD1 (5 bases). Deletions cut 5 bases from V and 4 bases from J, with 15 bases between. This CDR3 region has 15 residues. Germline CDR1 is MNHEY and CDR2 is SVGEGT. The CDR3: CASSLNGGVNQPQHF. The CDR3 DNA reads TGTGCCAGCAGTCTGAACGGGGGGGTAAATCAGCCCCAGCATTTT.

V usage is TRBV6-5 and J usage is TRBJ1-3, with D perhaps TRBD1 (6 bases). The CDR3 extends over 15 amino acids. Germline CDR1 MNHEY, CDR2 SVGAGI. The V gene lost 2 bases and the J gene lost 2 bases, with 10 bases spanning the gap. The CDR3 DNA reads as TGTGCCAGCAGTTACGTACAGGGTCCTGGAAACACCATATATTTT. Translation gives CASSYVQGPGNTIYF.

This clone was detected only a few times. This same CDR3 is encoded by further DNA sequences in the sample. The chain couples TRBV2 to TRBJ1-5, with 10 bases lining up with TRBD1. CDR1 and CDR2 from the germline V gene are SNHLY and FYNNEI. V dropped 6 bases and J dropped 5; count of bases not matched to a gene: 1. The CDR3 runs 13 residues. The CDR3 nucleotides read TGTGCCAGCAGGGGGACAGGGGATCAGCCCCAGCATTTT. This encodes CASRGTGDQPQHF.

This clone was counted a single time. The chain links TRBV18 to TRBJ2-1; TRBD2 aligns across 10 bases. The CDR3 is 15 amino acids. Germline CDR1 KGHSH, CDR2 LQKENI. With 4 bases clipped from V and 8 bases from J, the junction kept 8 bases outside the gene matches. The CDR3 sequence: CASSQGLASMDEQFF. The CDR3 DNA sequence: TGTGCCAGCTCACAGGGACTAGCGTCCATGGATGAGCAGTTCTTC.

The chain combines TRBV4-3 with TRBJ1-5; TRBD1 is a possible D gene (6 bases). This CDR3 contains 15 residues. CDR1 is LGHNA and CDR2 is YSLEER in the germline V gene. Deletions cut 2 bases from V and 9 bases from J, with 17 bases between. CDR3 nucleotides: TGCGCCAGCAGCCAATTCCGGGGGGCGTATGGGCCCCAGCATTTT. Translated: CASSQFRGAYGPQHF.

This chain connects TRBV28 to TRBJ2-1, with TRBD1 matching over 7 bases. Losses at the gene ends were 4 bases for V and 5 bases for J; bases not matched to a gene: 11. Germline CDR1 MDHEN, CDR2 SYDVKM. The CDR3 runs 16 residues. CDR3 amino acids: CASSWAWGQMDNEQFF. As DNA, the CDR3 is TGTGCCAGCAGTTGGGCTTGGGGACAGATGGACAATGAGCAGTTCTTC.